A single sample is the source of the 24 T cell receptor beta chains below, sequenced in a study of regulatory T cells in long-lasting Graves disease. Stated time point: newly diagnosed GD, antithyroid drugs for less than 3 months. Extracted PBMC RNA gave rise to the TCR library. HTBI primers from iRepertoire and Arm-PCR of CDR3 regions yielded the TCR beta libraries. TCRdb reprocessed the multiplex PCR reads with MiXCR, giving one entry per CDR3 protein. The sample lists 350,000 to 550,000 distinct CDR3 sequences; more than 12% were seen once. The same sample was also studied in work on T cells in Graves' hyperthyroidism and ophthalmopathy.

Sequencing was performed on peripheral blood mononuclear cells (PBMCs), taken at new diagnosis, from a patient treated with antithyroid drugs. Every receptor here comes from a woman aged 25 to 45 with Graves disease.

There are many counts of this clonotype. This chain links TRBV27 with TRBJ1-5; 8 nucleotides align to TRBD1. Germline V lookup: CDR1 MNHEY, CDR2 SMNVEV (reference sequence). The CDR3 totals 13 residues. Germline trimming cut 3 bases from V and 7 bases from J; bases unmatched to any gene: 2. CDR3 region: CASSLNRGQPQHF. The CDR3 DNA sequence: TGTGCCAGCAGTTTGAACAGGGGGCAGCCCCAGCATTTT.

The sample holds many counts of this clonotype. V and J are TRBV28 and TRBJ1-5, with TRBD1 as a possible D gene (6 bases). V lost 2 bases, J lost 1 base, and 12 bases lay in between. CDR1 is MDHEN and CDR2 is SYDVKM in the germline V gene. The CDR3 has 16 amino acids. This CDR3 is CASSLGRGQSNQPQHF. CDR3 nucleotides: TGTGCCAGCAGTTTAGGGAGAGGACAGAGCAATCAGCCCCAGCATTTT.

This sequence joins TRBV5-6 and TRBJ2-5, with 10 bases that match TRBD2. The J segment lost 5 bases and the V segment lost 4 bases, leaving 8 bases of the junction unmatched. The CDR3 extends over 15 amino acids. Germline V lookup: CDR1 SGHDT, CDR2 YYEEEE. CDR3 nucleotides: TGTGCCAGCAGCAGAGGGACTAGCGAAAGGGAGACCCAGTACTTC. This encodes CASSRGTSERETQYF.

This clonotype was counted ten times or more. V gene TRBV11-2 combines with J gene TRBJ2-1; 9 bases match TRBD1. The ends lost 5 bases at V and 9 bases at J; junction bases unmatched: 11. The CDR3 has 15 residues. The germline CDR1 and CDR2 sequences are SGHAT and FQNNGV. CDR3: CASSGGTGGYVEQFF. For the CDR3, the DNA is TGTGCCAGCAGCGGGGGAACAGGGGGCTATGTTGAGCAGTTCTTC. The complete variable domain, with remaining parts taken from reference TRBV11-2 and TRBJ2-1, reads EAGVAQSPRYKIIEKRQSVAFWCNPISGHATLYWYQQILGQGPKLLIQFQNNGVVDDSQLPKDRFSAERLKGVDSTLKIQPAKLEDSAVYLCASSGGTGGYVEQFFGPGTRLTVL.

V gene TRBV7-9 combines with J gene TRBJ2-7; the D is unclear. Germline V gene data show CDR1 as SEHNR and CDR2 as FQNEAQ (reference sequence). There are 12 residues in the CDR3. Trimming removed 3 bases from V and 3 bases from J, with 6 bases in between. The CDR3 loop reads CASSLNNYEQYF. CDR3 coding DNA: TGTGCCAGCAGCTTGAACAACTACGAGCAGTACTTC.

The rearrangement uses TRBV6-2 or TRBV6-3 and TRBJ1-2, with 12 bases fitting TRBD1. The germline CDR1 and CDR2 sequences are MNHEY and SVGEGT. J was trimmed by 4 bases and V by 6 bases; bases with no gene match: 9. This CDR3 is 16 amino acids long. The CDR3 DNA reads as TGTGCCAGCAGCCACACCGGGACAGGGGGCCTCTATGGCTACACCTTC. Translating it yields CASSHTGTGGLYGYTF.

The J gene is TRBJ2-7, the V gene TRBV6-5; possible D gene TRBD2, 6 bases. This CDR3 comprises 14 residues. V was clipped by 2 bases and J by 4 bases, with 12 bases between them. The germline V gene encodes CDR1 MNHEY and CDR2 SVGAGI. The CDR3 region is CASSYAGEVYEQYF. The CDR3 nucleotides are TGTGCCAGCAGTTACGCCGGGGAGGTATACGAGCAGTACTTC.

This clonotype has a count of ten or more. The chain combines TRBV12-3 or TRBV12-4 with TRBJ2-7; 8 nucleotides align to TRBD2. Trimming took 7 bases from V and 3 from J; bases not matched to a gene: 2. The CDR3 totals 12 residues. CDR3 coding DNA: TGTGCCAGCACGCGGGAGGTCTACGAGCAGTACTTC. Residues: CASTREVYEQYF.

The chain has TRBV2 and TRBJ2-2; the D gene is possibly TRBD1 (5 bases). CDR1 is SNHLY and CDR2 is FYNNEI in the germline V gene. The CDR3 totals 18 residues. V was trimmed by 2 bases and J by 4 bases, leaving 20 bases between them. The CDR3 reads CASSESGRGVIGTGELFF. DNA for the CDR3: TGTGCCAGCAGTGAATCTGGAAGGGGCGTCATTGGCACCGGGGAGCTGTTTTTT. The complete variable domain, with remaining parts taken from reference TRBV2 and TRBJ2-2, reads EPEVTQTPSHQVTQMGQEVILRCVPISNHLYFYWYRQILGQKVEFLVSFYNNEISEKSEIFDDQFSVERPDGSNFTLKIRSTKLEDSAMYFCASSESGRGVIGTGELFFGEGSRLTVL.

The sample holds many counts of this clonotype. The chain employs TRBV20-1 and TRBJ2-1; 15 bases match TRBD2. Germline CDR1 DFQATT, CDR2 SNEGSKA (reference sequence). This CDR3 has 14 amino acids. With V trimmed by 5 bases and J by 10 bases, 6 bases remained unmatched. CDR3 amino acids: CSAERTSGRGEQFF. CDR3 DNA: TGCAGTGCTGAACGGACTAGCGGGAGGGGCGAGCAGTTCTTC.

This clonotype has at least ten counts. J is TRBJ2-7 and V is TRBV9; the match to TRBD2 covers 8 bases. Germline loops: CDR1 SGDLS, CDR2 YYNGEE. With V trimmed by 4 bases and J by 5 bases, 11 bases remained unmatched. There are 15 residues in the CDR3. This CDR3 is CASSRQLSGSDEQYF. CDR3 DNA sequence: TGTGCCAGCAGCCGTCAACTCAGCGGGAGTGACGAGCAGTACTTC.

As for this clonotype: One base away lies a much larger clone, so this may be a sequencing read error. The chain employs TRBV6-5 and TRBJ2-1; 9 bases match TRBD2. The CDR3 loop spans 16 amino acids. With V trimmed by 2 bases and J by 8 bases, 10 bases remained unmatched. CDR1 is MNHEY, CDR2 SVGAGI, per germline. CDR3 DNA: TGTGCCAGCAGTTACCGAGCAGCGGGAGGTGGGGATGAGCAGTTCTTC. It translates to CASSYRAAGGGDEQFF.

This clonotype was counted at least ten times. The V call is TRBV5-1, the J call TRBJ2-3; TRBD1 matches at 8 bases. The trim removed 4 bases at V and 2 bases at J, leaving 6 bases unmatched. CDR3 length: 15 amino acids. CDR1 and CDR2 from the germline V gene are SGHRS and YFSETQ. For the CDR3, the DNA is TGCGCCAGCAGCCCAGGACAGGGAATCACAGATACGCAGTATTTT. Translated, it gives CASSPGQGITDTQYF.

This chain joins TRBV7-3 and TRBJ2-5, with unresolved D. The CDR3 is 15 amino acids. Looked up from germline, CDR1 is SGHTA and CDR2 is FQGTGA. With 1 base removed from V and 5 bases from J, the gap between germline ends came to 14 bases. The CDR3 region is CASSLRASPDETQYF. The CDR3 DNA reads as TGTGCCAGCAGCTTAAGGGCCTCCCCGGACGAGACCCAGTACTTC.

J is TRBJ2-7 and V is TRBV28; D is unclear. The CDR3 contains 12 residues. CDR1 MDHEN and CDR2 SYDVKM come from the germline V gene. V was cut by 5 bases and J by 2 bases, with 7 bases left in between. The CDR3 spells CASSIDTYEQYF. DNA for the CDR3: TGTGCCAGCAGTATAGACACCTACGAGCAGTACTTC.

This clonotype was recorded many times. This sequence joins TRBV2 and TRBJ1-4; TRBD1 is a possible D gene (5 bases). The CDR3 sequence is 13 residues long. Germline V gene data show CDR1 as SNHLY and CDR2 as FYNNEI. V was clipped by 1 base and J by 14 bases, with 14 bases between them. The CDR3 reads CASSEVRGPGLFF. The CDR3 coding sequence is TGTGCCAGCAGTGAAGTTCGGGGCCCCGGGCTGTTTTTT.

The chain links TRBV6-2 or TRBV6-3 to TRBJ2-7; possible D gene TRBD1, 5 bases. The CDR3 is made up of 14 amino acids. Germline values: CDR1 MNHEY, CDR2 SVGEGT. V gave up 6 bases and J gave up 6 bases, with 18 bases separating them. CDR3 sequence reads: CASSNGAVRGEQYF. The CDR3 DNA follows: TGTGCCAGCAGCAATGGGGCGGTAAGGGGCGAGCAGTACTTC.

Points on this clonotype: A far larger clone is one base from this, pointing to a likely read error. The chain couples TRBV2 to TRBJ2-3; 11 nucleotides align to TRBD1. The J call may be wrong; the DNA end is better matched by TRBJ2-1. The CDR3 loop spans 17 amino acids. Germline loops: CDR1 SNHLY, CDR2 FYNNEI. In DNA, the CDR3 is TGTGCCAGCAGGTACCCCCGGGGACAGGGGGGGGCCTACGAGCAGTTCTTC. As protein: CASRYPRGQGGAYEQFF.

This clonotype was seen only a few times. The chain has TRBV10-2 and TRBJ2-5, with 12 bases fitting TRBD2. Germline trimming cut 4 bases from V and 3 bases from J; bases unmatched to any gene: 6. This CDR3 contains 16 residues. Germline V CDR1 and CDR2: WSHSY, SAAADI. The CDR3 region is CASSGRTSGIEETQYF. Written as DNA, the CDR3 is TGCGCCAGCAGTGGGCGGACTAGCGGGATTGAAGAGACCCAGTACTTC.

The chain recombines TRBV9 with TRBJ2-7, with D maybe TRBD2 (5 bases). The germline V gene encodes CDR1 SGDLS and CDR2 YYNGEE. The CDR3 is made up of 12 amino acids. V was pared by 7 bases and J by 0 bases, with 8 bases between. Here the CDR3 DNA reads TGTGCCAGCGGAGCGGACTCCTACGAGCAGTACTTC. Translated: CASGADSYEQYF.

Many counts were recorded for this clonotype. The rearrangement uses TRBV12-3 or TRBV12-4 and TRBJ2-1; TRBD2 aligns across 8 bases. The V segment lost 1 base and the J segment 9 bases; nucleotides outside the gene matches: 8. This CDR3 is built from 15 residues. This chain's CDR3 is CASSLGVAGLSEQFF. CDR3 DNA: TGTGCCAGCAGTTTAGGGGTAGCGGGACTTTCTGAGCAGTTCTTC.

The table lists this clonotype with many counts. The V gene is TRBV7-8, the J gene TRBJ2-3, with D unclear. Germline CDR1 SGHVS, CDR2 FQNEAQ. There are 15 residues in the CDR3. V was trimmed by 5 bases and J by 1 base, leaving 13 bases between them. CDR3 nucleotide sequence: TGTGCCAGCAGCCCCCCGACAAGTGGCACAGATACGCAGTATTTT. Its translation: CASSPPTSGTDTQYF.

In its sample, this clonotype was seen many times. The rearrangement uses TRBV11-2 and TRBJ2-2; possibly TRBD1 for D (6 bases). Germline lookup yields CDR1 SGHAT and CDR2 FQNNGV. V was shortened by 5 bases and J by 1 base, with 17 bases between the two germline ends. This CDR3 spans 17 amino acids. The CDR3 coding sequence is TGTGCCAGCAGCCCAATCTACAGGGCACGGAACACCGGGGAGCTGTTTTTT. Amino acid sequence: CASSPIYRARNTGELFF.

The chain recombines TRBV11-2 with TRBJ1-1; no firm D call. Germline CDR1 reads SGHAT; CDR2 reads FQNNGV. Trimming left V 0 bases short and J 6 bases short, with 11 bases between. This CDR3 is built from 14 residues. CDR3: CASSLDHVSSEAFF. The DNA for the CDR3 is TGTGCCAGCAGCTTAGATCATGTAAGTTCTGAAGCTTTCTTT.